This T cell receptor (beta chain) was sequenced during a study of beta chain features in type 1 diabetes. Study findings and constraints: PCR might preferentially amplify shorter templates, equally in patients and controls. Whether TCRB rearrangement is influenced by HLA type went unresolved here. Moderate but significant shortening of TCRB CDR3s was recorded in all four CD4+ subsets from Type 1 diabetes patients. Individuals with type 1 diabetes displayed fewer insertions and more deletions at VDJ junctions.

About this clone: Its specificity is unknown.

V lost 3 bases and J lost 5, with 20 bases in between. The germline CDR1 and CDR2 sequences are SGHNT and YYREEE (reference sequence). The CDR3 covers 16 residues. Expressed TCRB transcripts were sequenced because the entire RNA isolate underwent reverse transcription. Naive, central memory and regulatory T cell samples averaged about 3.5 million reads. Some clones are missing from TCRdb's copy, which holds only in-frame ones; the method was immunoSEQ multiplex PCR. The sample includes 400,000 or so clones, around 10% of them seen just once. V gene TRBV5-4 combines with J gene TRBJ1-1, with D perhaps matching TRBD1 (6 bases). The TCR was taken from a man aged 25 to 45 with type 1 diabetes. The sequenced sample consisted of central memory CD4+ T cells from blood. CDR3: CASSSSRRGLHTEAFF. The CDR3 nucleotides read TGTGCCAGCAGCTCCTCGAGGCGGGGGCTCCATACTGAAGCTTTCTTT.